This record concerns one T cell receptor beta chain sequence. The antigen remains undetermined. The same CDR3 is also encoded by other DNA sequences in this sample. The data belong to a study of cytomegalovirus exposure and HLA in healthy donors. General study results and limits: The dataset shows that most TCR sequences were rare, while some public TCRs occurred in many donors. More than 150 TCR beta chains were listed as cytomegalovirus-associated.

Donors consisted of healthy bone marrow donors. In the PCR, 60 Vbeta and 13 Jbeta primers were used. The protocol was immunoSEQ multiplex PCR, while the TCRdb copy is restricted to in-frame clones and leaves out a portion. The sample shows 160,000 or so clones, 80% to 85% of them seen only once. Deletions cut 5 bases from V and 1 base from J, with 9 bases between. The germline V gene encodes CDR1 SGHTA and CDR2 FQGNSA. The CDR3 contains 14 residues. The V gene is TRBV7-2, the J gene TRBJ1-3; D gene uncertain. This sequence was found in a man aged 25-45 years in good health and CMV-seronegative. Sequenced: PBMCs. The DNA for the CDR3 is TGTGCCAGCAGCCCGGGGTTGTCTGGAAACACCATATATTTT. This encodes CASSPGLSGNTIYF.